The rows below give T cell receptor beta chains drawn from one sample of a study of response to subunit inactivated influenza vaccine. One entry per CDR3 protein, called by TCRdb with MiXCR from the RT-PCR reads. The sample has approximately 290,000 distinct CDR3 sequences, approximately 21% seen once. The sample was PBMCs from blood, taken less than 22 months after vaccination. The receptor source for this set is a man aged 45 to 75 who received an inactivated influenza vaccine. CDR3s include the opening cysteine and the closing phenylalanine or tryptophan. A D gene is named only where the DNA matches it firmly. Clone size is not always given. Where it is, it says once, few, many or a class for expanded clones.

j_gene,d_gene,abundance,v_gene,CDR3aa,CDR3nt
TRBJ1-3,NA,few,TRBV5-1,CASSLNPDLGNTIYF,TGCGCCAGCAGCTTGAATCCGGACCTTGGAAACACCATATATTTT
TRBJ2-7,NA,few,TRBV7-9,CASSLDFYSYEQYF,TGTGCCAGCAGCTTAGACTTCTACTCCTACGAGCAGTACTTC
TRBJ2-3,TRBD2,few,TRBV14,CASSLAWTSGRPYTQYF,TGTGCCAGCAGCCTCGCCTGGACTAGCGGGAGACCGTATACGCAGTATTTT
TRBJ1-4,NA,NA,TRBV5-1,CASSLGNGVNEKLFF,TGCGCCAGCAGCTTAGGTAACGGGGTTAATGAAAAACTGTTTTTT
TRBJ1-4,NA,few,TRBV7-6,CASSLERISEKLFF,TGTGCCAGCAGCTTGGAAAGAATAAGTGAAAAACTGTTTTTT
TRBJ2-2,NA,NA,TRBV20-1,CSARVWGGQPRIRGNTGELFF,TGCAGTGCTAGAGTTTGGGGAGGTCAGCCTCGTATTAGAGGGAACACCGGGGAGCTGTTTTTT
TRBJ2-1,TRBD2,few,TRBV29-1,CSVCGGRDGDYNEQFF,TGCAGCGTCTGCGGGGGGCGCGACGGGGATTACAATGAGCAGTTCTTC
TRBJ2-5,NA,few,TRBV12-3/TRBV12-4,CASTLLGSRTQYF,TGTGCCAGCACCCTATTGGGGTCCCGGACCCAGTACTTC
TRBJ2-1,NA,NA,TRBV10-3,CAISDSRAYAFF,TGTGCCATCAGTGACTCCAGGGCGTACGCGTTCTTC
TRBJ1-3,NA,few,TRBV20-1,CSARGIRMSSGNTIYF,TGCAGTGCGAGGGGGATCAGGATGAGCTCTGGAAACACCATATATTTT
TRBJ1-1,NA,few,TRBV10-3,CAIRPQGRDEAFF,TGTGCCATCAGGCCGCAGGGGCGGGATGAAGCTTTCTTT
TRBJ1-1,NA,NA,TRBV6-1,CASSWERPNTEAFF,TGTGCCAGCAGCTGGGAAAGGCCTAACACTGAAGCTTTCTTT
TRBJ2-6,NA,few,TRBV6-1,CASKRGGVRVGANVLTF,TGTGCCAGCAAACGGGGCGGAGTCCGGGTTGGGGCCAACGTCCTGACTTTC
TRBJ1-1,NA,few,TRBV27,CASSPPTGPEAFF,TGTGCCAGCAGTCCACCTACAGGGCCTGAAGCTTTCTTT
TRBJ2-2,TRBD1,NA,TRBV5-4,CASSLAGGRTGELFF,TGTGCCAGCAGCTTGGCAGGGGGCAGGACCGGGGAGCTGTTTTTT
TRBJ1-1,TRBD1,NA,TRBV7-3,CASRPAWTGDTEAFF,TGTGCCAGCAGACCCGCGTGGACAGGGGACACTGAAGCTTTCTTT
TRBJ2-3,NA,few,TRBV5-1,CASSLASSSDTQYF,TGCGCCAGCAGCTTGGCAAGTAGCTCAGATACGCAGTATTTT
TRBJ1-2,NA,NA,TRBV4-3,CASSQDGGRGEGYTF,TGCGCCAGCAGCCAAGATGGGGGCAGGGGAGAAGGCTACACCTTC
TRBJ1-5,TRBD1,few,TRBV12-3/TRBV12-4,CASSSGQGISNQPQHF,TGTGCCAGCAGTTCCGGACAGGGGATTAGCAATCAGCCCCAGCATTTT
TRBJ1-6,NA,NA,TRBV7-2,CASSLGALSPLHF,TGTGCCAGCAGCTTAGGAGCACTTTCACCCCTCCACTTT
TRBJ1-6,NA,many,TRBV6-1,CASSPQGGWSPLHF,TGTGCCAGCAGTCCACAGGGCGGTTGGTCACCCCTCCACTTT
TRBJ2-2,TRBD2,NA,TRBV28,CASSFPPLAGTNTGELFF,TGTGCCAGCAGTTTCCCTCCTCTAGCGGGAACGAACACCGGGGAGCTGTTTTTT
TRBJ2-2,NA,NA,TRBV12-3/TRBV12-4,CASSPRSTNTGELFF,TGTGCCAGCAGCCCCAGAAGCACGAACACCGGGGAGCTGTTTTTT
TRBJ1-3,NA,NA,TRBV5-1,CASSLEARGAHFSGNTIYF,TGCGCCAGCAGCTTGGAGGCAAGGGGCGCTCACTTCTCTGGAAACACCATATATTTT
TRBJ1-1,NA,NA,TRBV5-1,CASSPGTQNTEAFF,TGCGCCAGCAGTCCCGGGACCCAGAACACTGAAGCTTTCTTT
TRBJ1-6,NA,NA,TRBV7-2,CASSLGGKNSPLHF,TGTGCCAGCAGCTTAGGGGGGAAAAATTCACCCCTCCACTTT